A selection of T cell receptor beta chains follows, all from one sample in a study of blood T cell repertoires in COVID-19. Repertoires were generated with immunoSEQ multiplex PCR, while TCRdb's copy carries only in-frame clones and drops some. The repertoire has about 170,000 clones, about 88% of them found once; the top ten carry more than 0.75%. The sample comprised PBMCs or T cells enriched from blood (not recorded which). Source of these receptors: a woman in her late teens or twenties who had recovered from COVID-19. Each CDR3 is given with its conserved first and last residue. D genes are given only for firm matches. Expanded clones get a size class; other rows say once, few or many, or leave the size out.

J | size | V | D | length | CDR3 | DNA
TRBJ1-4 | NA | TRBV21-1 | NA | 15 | CASSNRQGRWEKLFF | TGTGCCAGCAGCAACCGACAGGGGCGGTGGGAAAAACTGTTTTTT
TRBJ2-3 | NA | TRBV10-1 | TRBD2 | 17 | CASSASRLAGSTDTQYF | TGCGCCAGCAGTGCATCGAGACTAGCGGGAAGCACAGATACGCAGTATTTT
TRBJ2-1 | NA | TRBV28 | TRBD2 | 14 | CASSGGLASNEQFF | TGTGCCAGCAGTGGGGGACTAGCTTCAAATGAGCAGTTCTTC
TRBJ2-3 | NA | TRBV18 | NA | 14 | CASSPTDTQGTQYF | TGTGCCAGCTCACCAACCGACACCCAGGGTACGCAGTATTTT
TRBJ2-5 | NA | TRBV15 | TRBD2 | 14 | CATSDGLAGETQYF | TGTGCCACCAGCGATGGACTAGCGGGGGAGACCCAGTACTTC
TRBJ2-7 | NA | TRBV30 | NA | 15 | CACSLDRRIRGEQYF | TGTGCCTGTTCTCTGGACAGAAGGATTCGAGGCGAGCAGTACTTC
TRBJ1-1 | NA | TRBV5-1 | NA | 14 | CASSEDSLNTEAFF | TGCGCCAGCAGCGAGGACAGCTTGAACACTGAAGCTTTCTTT
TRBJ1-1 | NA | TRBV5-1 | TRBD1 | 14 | CASSHGQGGTEAFF | TGCGCCAGCAGCCACGGACAGGGAGGCACTGAAGCTTTCTTT
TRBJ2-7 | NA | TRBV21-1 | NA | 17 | CASSIPTERQPSYEQYF | TGTGCCAGCAGCATCCCCACCGAGCGACAGCCTTCCTACGAGCAGTACTTC
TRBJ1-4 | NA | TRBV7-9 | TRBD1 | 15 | CASSLGDRDYEKLFF | TGTGCCAGCAGCTTAGGTGACAGGGATTATGAAAAACTGTTTTTT
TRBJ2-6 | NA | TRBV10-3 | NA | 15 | CAISDIRSGANVLTF | TGTGCCATCAGTGACATCCGGTCTGGGGCCAACGTCCTGACTTTC
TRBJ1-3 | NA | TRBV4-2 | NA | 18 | CASSQDLVVGGSGNTIYF | TGTGCCAGCAGCCAAGATCTGGTTGTCGGGGGATCTGGAAACACCATATATTTT
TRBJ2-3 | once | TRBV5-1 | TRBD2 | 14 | CASKLAGETDTQYF | TGCGCCAGCAAACTAGCGGGAGAGACAGATACGCAGTATTTT
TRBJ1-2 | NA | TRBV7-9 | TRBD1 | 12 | CASSRGTAGYTF | TGTGCCAGCAGCCGGGGGACAGCTGGCTACACCTTC